The 27 T cell receptor beta chains below come from one sample, sequenced in a study of blood T cells in healthy people across ages. With a J-beta primer mix and a sample-barcoded 5' primer, a second PCR ran about 7 to 11 cycles. TCRdb re-called the 5' RACE reads with MiXCR, one entry per CDR3 protein. The profile shows about 1,000,000 distinct CDR3 sequences, 35% to 50% of them singletons. Sequenced sample: blood. Receptor source: a woman aged 55-69 years in good health.

This chain uses TRBV7-9 with TRBJ1-6; 9 bases align to TRBD1. V lost 5 bases and J lost 7; bases outside the gene matches: 6. Per germline, CDR1 SEHNR and CDR2 FQNEAQ (reference sequence). The CDR3 totals 15 residues. CDR3 residues: CASSARDRANSPLHF. The CDR3 DNA sequence: TGTGCCAGCAGCGCCCGGGACAGGGCGAATTCACCCCTCCACTTT.

Comments on this clonotype: This may arise from a read error, as a much more abundant clone is one base away. The V call is TRBV28, the J call TRBJ2-7; TRBD2 aligns across 7 bases. The CDR3 sequence is 20 residues long. V shed 1 base and J 0 bases; nucleotides not matched to a gene: 18. Per the germline V gene, CDR1 is MDHEN and CDR2 is SYDVKM. CDR3 DNA: TGTGCCAGCAGTTTATCCGCCCCGAGGGGAGGGCAGGTCAGCTCCTACGAGCAGTACTTC. It encodes CASSLSAPRGGQVSSYEQYF.

The rearrangement uses TRBV20-1 and TRBJ2-1, with D perhaps TRBD2 (6 bases). This CDR3 is 16 amino acids long. V was cut by 0 bases and J by 4 bases, with 16 bases left in between. Germline values: CDR1 DFQATT, CDR2 SNEGSKA (reference sequence). CDR3 region: CSAREPTGSLYNEQFF. In DNA, the CDR3 is TGCAGTGCTAGAGAGCCGACCGGGAGCCTTTACAATGAGCAGTTCTTC.

The chain links TRBV13 to TRBJ2-5, with 7 bases fitting TRBD1. The J call is doubtful: the DNA matches TRBJ2-7 better. Germline CDR1 PRHDT, CDR2 FYEKMQ (reference sequence). The CDR3 length is 13 residues. In DNA form, the CDR3 reads TGTGCCAGCAAAAAGACAGGGAAGGACGAGCAGTACTTC. Amino acid sequence: CASKKTGKDEQYF.

This clonotype has more than one count but fewer than ten. This clone may be a read error of a much larger clone one base away. The V gene is TRBV29-1, the J gene TRBJ2-1; TRBD1 is a possible D gene (5 bases). The CDR3 has 11 residues. CDR1 is SQVTM, CDR2 ANQGSEA, per germline. DNA of the CDR3: TGCAGCGGTGAAACTGCAGGGAAGCAGTTCTTC. Its translation: CSGETAGKQFF.

The chain couples TRBV2 to TRBJ2-7; 9 nucleotides line up with TRBD1. CDR1 is SNHLY and CDR2 is FYNNEI in the germline V gene. With 3 bases clipped from V and 6 bases from J, the junction kept 9 bases outside the gene matches. CDR3 size: 15 residues. Here the CDR3 DNA reads TGTGCCAGCAGTGAGGGAGGGACAGGGTTTGGCGAGCAGTACTTC. This sequence encodes CASSEGGTGFGEQYF.

The chain recombines TRBV18 with TRBJ2-3, with a weak D call TRBD2 (6 bases). The germline V and J ends were trimmed by 3 bases and 3 bases, with 16 bases remaining between them. Germline lookup yields CDR1 KGHSH and CDR2 LQKENI. The CDR3 covers 16 residues. In DNA, the CDR3 is TGTGCCAGCTCACCGGACATAGCTGGGGGGACAGATACGCAGTATTTT. It translates to CASSPDIAGGTDTQYF.

The V call is TRBV5-1, the J call TRBJ2-6; D may be TRBD1 (6 bases). Trimming removed 0 bases at V and 0 bases at J, with 10 bases between. Germline assignment: CDR1 SGHRS and CDR2 YFSETQ. This CDR3 is built from 17 residues. The CDR3 here is CASSLAQGSSGANVLTF. The CDR3, as DNA: TGCGCCAGCAGCTTGGCCCAGGGGAGCTCTGGGGCCAACGTCCTGACTTTC.

The chain combines TRBV9 with TRBJ2-1; 11 nucleotides agree with TRBD2. V lost 4 bases, J lost 14 bases, and 8 bases stayed unmatched. This CDR3 region has 13 residues. Germline V gives CDR1 SGDLS, CDR2 YYNGEE. The CDR3 here is CASSRTGLAEEFF. In DNA form, the CDR3 reads TGTGCCAGCAGCCGTACGGGACTAGCGGAAGAGTTCTTC.

J is TRBJ2-2 and V is TRBV24-1, with 7 positions matching TRBD1. With V trimmed by 6 bases and J by 3 bases, 3 bases remained unmatched. Per germline, CDR1 KGHDR and CDR2 SFDVKD. CDR3 size: 14 residues. The CDR3 region has the DNA TGTGCCACCAGTAGGACAGGCGACACCGGGGAGCTGTTTTTT. This gives the protein CATSRTGDTGELFF.

There are a few counts of this clonotype. V is TRBV3-1 and J is TRBJ1-2; D possibly corresponds to TRBD1 (5 bases). The germline gives CDR1 LGHDT, CDR2 YNNKEL (reference sequence). This CDR3 comprises 14 residues. Trimming stripped 3 bases from V and 2 bases from J, with 10 bases between. CDR3 sequence (DNA): TGTGCCAGCAGCCATTGGGGCTGGAACTATGGCTACACCTTC. The encoded protein is CASSHWGWNYGYTF.

This clonotype was detected a few times. The chain uses TRBV27 and TRBJ1-2, with D hard to call. The germline CDR1 and CDR2 sequences are MNHEY and SMNVEV (reference sequence). This CDR3 comprises 15 residues. The V and J ends lost 0 bases and 8 bases respectively, with 16 bases between them. The CDR3 region has the DNA TGTGCCAGCAGTTTATCGGGGTCCCCCACCCAGGGCTACACCTTC. As protein: CASSLSGSPTQGYTF.

The chain combines TRBV18 with TRBJ2-1; the match to TRBD2 covers 10 bases. J lost 4 bases, V lost 6 bases, and 12 bases had no gene match. This CDR3 is 17 amino acids long. Germline V CDR1 and CDR2: KGHSH, LQKENI. The DNA for the CDR3 is TGTGCCAGCTCTCCGGGACGGACTAGCGGACCTTACAATGAGCAGTTCTTC. Protein: CASSPGRTSGPYNEQFF.

The chain has TRBV11-2 and TRBJ2-5; TRBD1 aligns across 8 bases. The trim removed 1 base at V and 4 bases at J, leaving 8 bases unmatched. This CDR3 region has 16 residues. The V gene's germline CDR1 is SGHAT and CDR2 FQNNGV. CDR3 protein: CASSLVGQGARETQYF. CDR3 nucleotides: TGTGCCAGCAGCTTAGTGGGGCAGGGGGCTCGAGAGACCCAGTACTTC.

The chain uses TRBV6-6 and TRBJ2-5; no firm D call. The DNA end lines up better with TRBJ2-7; the J call may be wrong. The germline V gene has CDR1 MNHNY and CDR2 SVGAGI (reference sequence). This CDR3 region has 11 residues. The CDR3 DNA reads as TGTGCCAGCAGAGGAATGACCGAGCAGTACTTC. It specifies CASRGMTEQYF.

This clonotype came up a few times. The V gene is TRBV10-3, the J gene TRBJ2-7; no firm D call. Trimming removed 0 bases from V and 3 bases from J, with 9 bases in between. Germline CDR1 ENHRY, CDR2 SYGVKD. The CDR3 length is 14 residues. CDR3 sequence reads: CAISESTQNYEQYF. The CDR3 DNA is TGTGCCATCAGTGAGTCGACACAGAACTACGAGCAGTACTTC.

This clonotype appeared many times. The chain couples TRBV29-1 to TRBJ2-3; D is ambiguous. Germline V gives CDR1 SQVTM, CDR2 ANQGSEA. V was trimmed by 5 bases and J by 0 bases, leaving 6 bases between them. The CDR3 has 12 residues. CDR3 sequence (DNA): TGCAGCGTTCGAACTAGCACAGATACGCAGTATTTT. Its translation is CSVRTSTDTQYF.

This clonotype was counted between two and nine times. This chain connects TRBV10-2 to TRBJ2-1; 8 bases are a match to TRBD2. The CDR3 is 13 residues long. Germline trimming cut 6 bases from V and 10 bases from J; bases unmatched to any gene: 8. The germline gives CDR1 WSHSY, CDR2 SAAADI. CDR3 in amino acids: CASSGLASREQFF. The CDR3, as DNA: TGCGCCAGCAGCGGACTAGCTTCACGGGAGCAGTTCTTC.

This clonotype was detected a few times. The rearrangement joins TRBV12-3 or TRBV12-4 to TRBJ1-2, with D tentatively TRBD1 (5 bases). This CDR3 has 13 amino acids. The V end lost 4 bases, the J end lost 3 bases, and 9 bases lay between the germline ends. CDR3 residues: CASSSWGDYGYTF. CDR3 DNA: TGTGCCAGCAGTTCATGGGGGGACTATGGCTACACCTTC.

The gene calls are TRBV6-2 or TRBV6-3 and TRBJ1-1; no definite D call. CDR3 length: 14 residues. V lost 3 bases and J lost 6, with 14 bases in between. CDR1 MNHEY and CDR2 SVGEGT come from the germline V gene. The CDR3 DNA reads TGTGCCAGCAGTTATGGACGAGGGAGACCTGAAGCTTTCTTT. This codes for CASSYGRGRPEAFF.

This chain links TRBV2 with TRBJ2-1; D unclear. This CDR3 spans 12 amino acids. The V end was cut by 0 bases, the J end by 8 bases, with 5 bases between. CDR1 is SNHLY and CDR2 is FYNNEI in the germline V gene. This CDR3 reads CASSEAEDEQFF. The CDR3 DNA is TGTGCCAGCAGTGAAGCCGAGGATGAGCAGTTCTTC.

This clonotype appeared a few times. J is TRBJ2-1 and V is TRBV29-1; no definite D call. The CDR3 is 10 residues long. The germline V gene encodes CDR1 SQVTM and CDR2 ANQGSEA. V was shortened by 3 bases and J by 9 bases, with 6 bases between the two germline ends. The CDR3 spells CSVDISEQFF. CDR3 coding DNA: TGCAGCGTTGATATTAGTGAGCAGTTCTTC.

The chain is built from TRBV3-1 and TRBJ2-5; D is ambiguous. The J call may be in error: the DNA end matches TRBJ2-1 better. Germline-derived CDR1 and CDR2 are LGHDT and YNNKEL (reference sequence). The CDR3 length is 12 residues. CDR3 residues: CASSQRGETQFF. As DNA, the CDR3 is TGTGCCAGCAGCCAACGCGGAGAGACCCAGTTCTTC.

This chain uses TRBV29-1 with TRBJ2-1, with a tentative D call TRBD1 (5 bases). The J call may be mistaken, given a closer DNA end match to TRBJ2-7. The CDR3 spans 17 residues. Germline values: CDR1 SQVTM, CDR2 ANQGSEA. The CDR3 nucleotides read TGCAGCGTTGAGGGGATTCCGGCAGGGTTTAGTGTCGTTGAGCAGTACTTC. Translated: CSVEGIPAGFSVVEQYF.

This clonotype was found many times. The J gene is TRBJ2-3, the V gene TRBV20-1; D call uncertain. V was clipped by 0 bases and J by 2 bases, with 9 bases between them. The germline V gene has CDR1 DFQATT and CDR2 SNEGSKA (reference sequence). This CDR3 is 14 amino acids long. CDR3 sequence (DNA): TGCAGTGCTAGAGACTGGGCGAACACAGATACGCAGTATTTT. Translating gives CSARDWANTDTQYF.

A few counts support this clonotype. The J gene is TRBJ1-2, the V gene TRBV29-1; a weak D match, TRBD1 (6 bases). The germline V and J ends were trimmed by 7 bases and 1 base, with 10 bases remaining between them. The CDR3 spans 12 residues. Germline V gene data show CDR1 as SQVTM and CDR2 as ANQGSEA. CDR3 amino acids: CSGRGSNYGYTF. CDR3 nucleotides: TGCAGCGGGAGGGGGAGTAACTATGGCTACACCTTC. The full variable domain, rest sourced from reference TRBV29-1 and TRBJ1-2, is SAVISQKPSRDICQRGTSLTIQCQVDSQVTMMFWYRQQPGQSLTLIATANQGSEATYESGFVIDKFPISRPNLTFSTLTVSNMSPEDSSIYLCSGRGSNYGYTFGSGTRLTVV.

This clonotype has at least ten counts. The CDR3 is CASRGQLFNTDTQYF. The CDR3 DNA reads as TGTGCCAGCAGGGGACAGCTTTTCAACACAGATACGCAGTATTTT. This chain links TRBV2 with TRBJ2-3; 7 bases line up with TRBD1. V was pared by 6 bases and J by 2 bases, with 8 bases of the junction left unmatched. CDR3 length: 15 residues. Germline lookup yields CDR1 SNHLY and CDR2 FYNNEI.